This T cell receptor (beta chain) was retrieved from a study of blood T cell repertoires in COVID-19. Whole-study context: Material from acute and convalescent COVID-19 was sourced from the United States, Italy and Spain. T cells, B-cell-depleted T cells, or PBMCs supplied cDNA or gDNA.

Per the original data handling: Amplification from reference gene primers served as the basis for estimated nucleated cell counts. Using immunoSEQ multiplex PCR, the repertoire was profiled, and TCRdb retains in-frame clones only, with some absent. From that table come the V and J calls and clone size; the DNA was used to work out D and trimming. Among 20,000 or so clones, approximately 91% were seen once, and the ten largest hold over 3%. The CDR3 has 15 residues. V was pared by 2 bases and J by 3 bases, with 14 bases between. Germline CDR1 reads SGHTA; CDR2 reads FQGNSA. The specimen was peripheral blood. The receptor comes from an older woman with active COVID-19. This sequence joins TRBV7-2 and TRBJ2-7, with D unclear. The CDR3 sequence: CASSLTRYLFYEQYF. The CDR3 coding sequence is TGTGCCAGCAGCTTAACGCGCTACCTGTTCTACGAGCAGTACTTC.